These 20 T cell receptor beta chains originate from one sample sequenced in a study of vaccination effects on CD4 cells after COVID-19. After expansion with viral peptide pools in the ViraFEST assay, antigen-specific CD4+ T cells were sequenced. Isolation of CD4+ T cells took place after ten to eleven days of culture. Prior SARS-CoV-2 infection was absent in the vaccine recipients, as shown by negative nucleocapsid antibodies. No antigen has been identified for these receptors. Data came from immunoSEQ multiplex PCR; TCRdb stores just in-frame clones and leaves some out. The sample contains 20,000 to 25,000 clones, 65% to 85% of which appear only once. Material: CD4+ T cells from PBMCs cultured with HCoV-NL63 spike peptides, obtained before COVID-19 vaccination. All receptors derive from a human donor who received a COVID-19 vaccine.

The chain combines TRBV12-3 or TRBV12-4 with TRBJ2-4; D is undetermined. V lost 3 bases and J 6 bases, leaving 9 bases between the germline ends. The CDR3 spans 13 residues. This CDR3 reads CASSFEAANIQYF. In DNA form, the CDR3 reads TGTGCCAGCAGTTTCGAGGCAGCAAACATTCAGTACTTC.

The rearrangement uses TRBV6-5 and TRBJ1-2, with TRBD1 as a possible D gene (6 bases). The CDR3 length is 15 residues. The V end was cut by 5 bases, the J end by 8 bases, with 21 bases between. The V gene's germline CDR1 is MNHEY and CDR2 SVGAGI. DNA of the CDR3: TGTGCCAGCAGTCCCCCCCAAGGGGACACCTACGGCTACACCTTC. It codes for CASSPPQGDTYGYTF.

CDR3 protein: CASRAGTYNYGYTF. In nucleotides, the CDR3 is TGTGCCAGCAGGGCAGGGACTTATAACTATGGCTACACCTTC. V gene TRBV6-5 combines with J gene TRBJ1-2, with D possibly TRBD1 on 5 matching bases. The length of the CDR3 is 14 residues. The V gene lost 6 bases and the J gene lost 1 base, with 12 bases spanning the gap. Germline loops: CDR1 MNHEY, CDR2 SVGAGI.

V gene TRBV11-2 combines with J gene TRBJ1-6; 7 bases agree with TRBD1. Unmatched junction bases numbered 9, after V lost 5 bases and J lost 8 bases. CDR3 size: 15 residues. The germline V gene encodes CDR1 SGHAT and CDR2 FQNNGV. The CDR3, as DNA: TGTGCCAGCAGCGCATCCGGGACAGCATATTCACCCCTCCACTTT. Protein product: CASSASGTAYSPLHF.

The chain combines TRBV3-1 (or the pseudogene TRBV3-2) with TRBJ2-3, with no clear D. The CDR3 contains 19 residues. From germline, CDR1 is LGHDT and CDR2 YNNKEL (reference sequence). The V gene lost 0 bases and the J gene lost 0 bases, with 19 bases spanning the gap. CDR3 DNA: TGTGCCAGCAGCCAAGATCCCCTGTGGGTGACTGGAAGCACAGATACGCAGTATTTT. Protein sequence: CASSQDPLWVTGSTDTQYF.

The V call is TRBV3-1 (or the pseudogene TRBV3-2), the J call TRBJ1-2; 8 bases match TRBD1. The CDR3 consists of 13 residues. Germline V gives CDR1 LGHDT, CDR2 YNNKEL (reference sequence). V dropped 3 bases and J dropped 8; count of bases not matched to a gene: 5. CDR3 nucleotide sequence: TGTGCCAGCAGCCATAGACAGGGGCACGGCTACACCTTC. This gives the protein CASSHRQGHGYTF.

The chain links TRBV18 to TRBJ2-2, with unresolved D. From germline, CDR1 is KGHSH and CDR2 LQKENI. Trimming removed 2 bases from V and 1 base from J, with 8 bases in between. This CDR3 region has 15 residues. CDR3: CASSPVLENTGELFF. The CDR3 DNA reads as TGTGCCAGCTCACCAGTTTTAGAGAACACCGGGGAGCTGTTTTTT.

The V call is TRBV10-2, the J call TRBJ1-1, with TRBD1 identical over 11 bases. The V gene end was trimmed by 9 bases and the J gene end by 4 bases; junction bases not matched to a gene: 4. Germline-derived CDR1 and CDR2 are WSHSY and SAAADI. CDR3 size: 13 residues. CDR3 bases: TGCGCCAGTATCGGGACAGGGGGCACTGAAGCTTTCTTT. Translating gives CASIGTGGTEAFF.

The chain combines TRBV2 with TRBJ2-7; D possibly matches TRBD1 or TRBD2 (5 bases each). From germline, CDR1 is SNHLY and CDR2 FYNNEI. The germline V and J ends were trimmed by 6 bases and 5 bases, with 17 bases remaining between them. CDR3 length equals 14 residues. In DNA form, the CDR3 reads TGTGCCAGCAGCCGCGAGGGGTACATACACGAGCAGTACTTC. Residues: CASSREGYIHEQYF.

The chain uses TRBV7-8 and TRBJ1-2, with 7 bases aligning to TRBD1. The CDR3 extends over 15 amino acids. Germline CDR1 SGHVS, CDR2 FQNEAQ. V was pared by 5 bases and J by 1 base, with 7 bases of the junction left unmatched. Here the CDR3 reads CASSPQGQLNYGYTF. The CDR3 bases are TGTGCCAGCAGCCCGCAGGGACAGCTTAACTATGGCTACACCTTC.

About this clone itself: Other nucleotide sequences from this sample produce the same CDR3. The V and J genes are TRBV6-5 and TRBJ1-2; D call uncertain. The CDR3 has 12 residues. Trimming shortened V by 6 bases and J by 4 bases, and 9 bases separated the two germline ends. CDR1 MNHEY and CDR2 SVGAGI come from the germline V gene. The CDR3 protein is CASSNDGYGYTF. The CDR3 region has the DNA TGTGCCAGCAGCAATGACGGCTATGGCTACACCTTC.

J is TRBJ2-5 and V is TRBV2; D is tentatively TRBD1 or TRBD2 (5 bases each). The germline gives CDR1 SNHLY, CDR2 FYNNEI. The CDR3 spans 15 residues. V shed 6 bases and J shed 6 bases, with 20 bases lying between them. The CDR3 DNA follows: TGTGCCAGCAGGGATTACGGGGCCCCCCTTCAGACCCAGTACTTC. Residues: CASRDYGAPLQTQYF.

This clone was picked up a small number of times. V and J are TRBV19 and TRBJ2-7; maybe TRBD2 (6 bases). CDR1 is LNHDA and CDR2 is SQIVND in the germline V gene (reference sequence). Trimming removed 6 bases from V and 0 bases from J, with 15 bases in between. The CDR3 totals 15 residues. The DNA for the CDR3 is TGTGCCAGTAGCAGCGCCGGGGGAAACTCCTACGAGCAGTACTTC. Amino acid sequence: CASSSAGGNSYEQYF. The full variable domain, in which reference TRBV19 and TRBJ2-7 provide the parts outside the CDR3, is DGGITQSPKYLFRKEGQNVTLSCEQNLNHDAMYWYRQDPGQGLRLIYYSQIVNDFQKGDIAEGYSVSREKKESFPLTVTSAQKNPTAFYLCASSSAGGNSYEQYFGPGTRLTVT.

The rearrangement uses TRBV28 and TRBJ2-7; D might be TRBD2 (6 bases). Germline V lookup: CDR1 MDHEN, CDR2 SYDVKM. V shed 2 bases and J shed 0 bases, with 14 bases lying between them. The CDR3 contains 16 residues. CDR3 amino acids: CASSLRGGISSYEQYF. The CDR3, as DNA: TGTGCCAGCAGTTTACGGGGCGGGATTTCCTCCTACGAGCAGTACTTC.

The V and J genes are TRBV4-1 and TRBJ1-3, with D perhaps matching TRBD1 (5 bases). This CDR3 has 16 residues. Trimming stripped 3 bases from V and 4 bases from J, with 16 bases between. Germline CDR1 and CDR2: MGHRA and YSYEKL. The DNA for the CDR3 is TGCGCCAGCAGCCATGGCCGGGGCCTCTTAGGAAACACCATATATTTT. Protein sequence: CASSHGRGLLGNTIYF.

The V call is TRBV5-1, the J call TRBJ2-3; the D call may be TRBD1 or TRBD2 (5 bases each). Per the germline V gene, CDR1 is SGHRS and CDR2 is YFSETQ. The CDR3 contains 15 residues. V lost 3 bases to trimming and J lost 0 bases, with 11 bases between them. Here the CDR3 reads CASSSGPESTDTQYF. CDR3 in DNA: TGCGCCAGCAGCTCGGGACCGGAAAGCACAGATACGCAGTATTTT.

The rearrangement uses TRBV19 and TRBJ1-6; D gene unclear. V was clipped by 6 bases and J by 8 bases, with 14 bases between them. Germline CDR1 and CDR2: LNHDA and SQIVND (reference sequence). The CDR3 runs 14 residues. The CDR3 spells CASSLEGRHSPLHF. DNA of the CDR3: TGTGCCAGTAGCCTGGAGGGAAGGCATTCACCCCTCCACTTT.

The chain couples TRBV4-1 to TRBJ2-7, with TRBD2 identical over 12 bases. The length of the CDR3 is 16 residues. Germline CDR1 is MGHRA and CDR2 is YSYEKL. V gave up 4 bases and J gave up 0 bases; unmatched junction bases: 4. The CDR3 sequence is CASSPTSGGSSYEQYF. The CDR3 nucleotides read TGCGCCAGCAGCCCGACTAGCGGGGGTAGCTCCTACGAGCAGTACTTC.

Only one count was recorded for this clone. The rearrangement links TRBV7-2 to TRBJ2-7, with TRBD1 matching 7 bases. The J segment lost 2 bases and the V segment lost 2 bases, leaving 6 bases of the junction unmatched. Germline V gene sequence: CDR1 SGHTA, CDR2 FQGNSA. This CDR3 is built from 15 residues. Written as DNA, the CDR3 is TGTGCCAGCAGCTTAACCTGGCAGGGGGCCTACGAGCAGTACTTC. It specifies CASSLTWQGAYEQYF. Complete variable domain (other parts from reference TRBV7-2 and TRBJ2-7): GAGVSQSPSNKVTEKGKDVELRCDPISGHTALYWYRQSLGQGLEFLIYFQGNSAPDKSGLPSDRFSAERTGGSVSTLTIQRTQQEDSAVYLCASSLTWQGAYEQYFGPGTRLTVT.

Note on this clone: Other nucleotide sequences from this sample produce the same CDR3. The V and J genes are TRBV27 and TRBJ1-5, with a tentative D call TRBD1 (6 bases). CDR1 and CDR2 from the germline V gene are MNHEY and SMNVEV (reference sequence). The CDR3 has 13 amino acids. V was clipped by 3 bases and J by 7 bases, with 10 bases between them. The DNA of the CDR3 is TGTGCCAGCAGTTTCGGCAGGGGACAGCCCCAGCATTTT. Translated, it gives CASSFGRGQPQHF.